Listed below are T cell receptor beta chains from one sample, sequenced in a study of cytomegalovirus exposure and HLA in healthy donors. The table came from immunoSEQ multiplex PCR; TCRdb's copy has only in-frame clones and leaves some out. Among 85,000 to 95,000 clones listed, 70% to 80% were seen once. The sequencing input was PBMCs. These receptor sequences come from a man aged 25 to 40 in good health and CMV-seropositive. Each CDR3 is given without its conserved first and last residue. The D gene is left open where the match is weak.

d_gene | j_gene | v_gene | CDR3aa
- | TRBJ1-5 | TRBV11-2 | ASSLDGRGPQH
TRBD1 | TRBJ1-2 | TRBV29-1 | STPGGQGAPPLSYT
TRBD1 | TRBJ2-3 | TRBV5-1 | ASSLDRGITDTQY
TRBD2 | TRBJ2-2 | TRBV19 | ASSIGPAGDLANTGELF
TRBD2 | TRBJ2-1 | TRBV7-2 | ASSLAAGTREQF
- | TRBJ2-7 | TRBV5-6 | ASSLWPGYEQY
- | TRBJ2-5 | TRBV5-5 | ASSSPERVRDQTQY
- | TRBJ1-1 | TRBV6-5 | ASSGTSEAF
TRBD1 | TRBJ2-2 | TRBV7-9 | ASRTGQVNTGELF
- | TRBJ2-1 | TRBV4-2 | ASSPGVYNEQF
- | TRBJ1-5 | TRBV19 | ASSPFGGSSNQPQH
- | TRBJ2-1 | TRBV7-9 | ASNEQF
TRBD1 | TRBJ2-3 | TRBV4-2 | ASSLSRDRGYITDTQY
TRBD1 | TRBJ1-1 | TRBV27 | ASSLWTGLNTEAF
- | TRBJ2-1 | TRBV19 | ATREPGGNEQF
- | TRBJ2-5 | TRBV5-1 | ASSLVGEVRETQY
TRBD1 | - | TRBV6-5 | ASRQGTYEQY
- | TRBJ1-1 | TRBV7-9 | SSVQPNTEAF
TRBD1 | TRBJ1-5 | TRBV19 | ASSIGQVGQPQH
TRBD1 | TRBJ1-3 | TRBV11-2 | ASSHRTGSGNTIY
TRBD1 | TRBJ1-1 | TRBV11-2 | ASSQGQGGNTEAF
TRBD1 | TRBJ1-4 | TRBV11-2 | ASSLGGGRSEKLF
- | TRBJ2-3 | TRBV7-9 | ASSLAGAADTQY
TRBD2 | TRBJ2-3 | TRBV30 | AWSVNLAGVGPDTQY
TRBD1 | TRBJ1-1 | TRBV27 | ASRLTGWGPAF
- | TRBJ1-1 | TRBV21-1 | ASSKDMNTEAF